Each of the 28 T cell receptor beta chains below was sequenced from the same sample in a study of shared clonotypes between healthy human individuals. Profiled with immunoSEQ multiplex PCR; TCRdb holds only in-frame clones, not every one. This sample has fewer than 2.5 million clones; 93% occur once, and the top ten carry more than 0.35%. The specimen was naive CD4+ T cells from PBMCs. Specified subset: CD45RA+ positively selected. These receptors all stem from a man aged 18 to 29 in good health. Some clones in this sample may be carry-over from other donors' samples.

The chain joins TRBV11-2 to TRBJ2-3; possible D gene TRBD2, 6 bases. V was trimmed by 5 bases and J by 4 bases, leaving 13 bases between them. The CDR3 extends over 14 amino acids. Germline lookup yields CDR1 SGHAT and CDR2 FQNNGV. CDR3 coding DNA: TGTGCCAGCAGCCCGAGACTAGTTTCAGATACGCAGTATTTT. Its translation is CASSPRLVSDTQYF.

Of note for this clone: This sample also contains other DNA sequences that code for the same CDR3. This chain joins TRBV7-8 and TRBJ2-1; D may be TRBD1 or TRBD2 (5 bases each). V was pared by 1 base and J by 4 bases, with 11 bases between. This CDR3 is 15 amino acids long. Germline V CDR1 and CDR2: SGHVS, FQNEAQ. The CDR3 bases are TGTGCCAGCAGCTTAGGACGAGGGGCGTACAATGAGCAGTTCTTC. Its translation is CASSLGRGAYNEQFF.

This clone was counted a single time. The V call is TRBV7-2, the J call TRBJ1-2; 7 nucleotides align to TRBD1. With V trimmed by 6 bases and J by 4 bases, 11 bases remained unmatched. Per the germline V gene, CDR1 is SGHTA and CDR2 is FQGNSA. The CDR3 contains 15 residues. The CDR3 region has the DNA TGTGCCAGCAGTCCACTTGTGGGACAGAGCTATGGCTACACCTTC. It specifies CASSPLVGQSYGYTF.

The chain links TRBV5-8 to TRBJ2-7; D gene unclear. The CDR3 length is 12 residues. Trimming stripped 3 bases from V and 6 bases from J, with 10 bases between. Per germline, CDR1 SGHTS and CDR2 YDEGEE. Here the CDR3 reads CASSSQVGEQYF. In DNA form, the CDR3 reads TGTGCCAGCAGCTCCCAGGTGGGCGAGCAGTACTTC.

J is TRBJ1-1 and V is TRBV4-2, with 7 positions matching TRBD1. Germline trimming cut 2 bases from V and 4 bases from J; bases unmatched to any gene: 7. Germline V CDR1 and CDR2: LGHNA, YNFKEQ. CDR3 length: 15 amino acids. The DNA for the CDR3 is TGTGCCAGCAGCCAATTTGGTCAGGGGGGCACTGAAGCTTTCTTT. This gives the protein CASSQFGQGGTEAFF.

This chain connects TRBV10-3 to TRBJ2-7; TRBD1 matches 8 bases. The V and J ends lost 3 bases and 6 bases, in that order; junction bases with no gene match: 10. Looked up from germline, CDR1 is ENHRY and CDR2 is SYGVKD. This CDR3 is built from 15 residues. CDR3 loop: CAISDYRGASGEQYF. The CDR3 nucleotides read TGTGCCATCAGTGACTACAGGGGGGCCTCGGGCGAGCAGTACTTC.

This clone was seen a single time. The chain employs TRBV28 and TRBJ1-5; D uncertain. V was cut by 8 bases and J by 0 bases, with 8 bases left in between. In germline, CDR1 is MDHEN, CDR2 SYDVKM. The CDR3 sequence is 13 residues long. The DNA of the CDR3 is TGTGCCAGCGGTTCGTTTAGCAATCAGCCCCAGCATTTT. Protein product: CASGSFSNQPQHF.

This chain joins TRBV7-9 and TRBJ2-5; D unresolved. CDR1 is SEHNR, CDR2 FQNEAQ, per germline (reference sequence). V shed 5 bases and J shed 2 bases, with 6 bases lying between them. The CDR3 runs to 12 residues. CDR3 sequence reads: CASSPIQETQYF. CDR3 bases: TGTGCCAGCAGCCCCATTCAAGAGACCCAGTACTTC.

V usage is TRBV28 and J usage is TRBJ1-5, with a weak D call TRBD1 (5 bases). The CDR3 consists of 20 residues. V shed 7 bases and J shed 0 bases, with 28 bases lying between them. Germline CDR1 MDHEN, CDR2 SYDVKM. CDR3 DNA: TGTGCCAGCACCCCATTCCCTACCGCGACAGTCCTTTATAGCAATCAGCCCCAGCATTTT. Protein product: CASTPFPTATVLYSNQPQHF. Using reference TRBV28 and TRBJ1-5 for the parts outside the CDR3, the full variable domain is DVKVTQSSRYLVKRTGEKVFLECVQDMDHENMFWYRQDPGLGLRLIYFSYDVKMKEKGDIPEGYSVSREKKERFSLILESASTNQTSMYLCASTPFPTATVLYSNQPQHFGDGTRLSIL.

The chain links TRBV5-4 to TRBJ1-2; D uncertain. V dropped 3 bases and J dropped 4 bases, with 16 bases sitting between them. Germline V lookup: CDR1 SGHNT, CDR2 YYREEE (reference sequence). This CDR3 has 15 amino acids. CDR3 in amino acids: CASSSPAGATYGYTF. Written as DNA, the CDR3 is TGTGCCAGCAGCTCCCCAGCTGGAGCGACCTATGGCTACACCTTC.

This chain links TRBV7-3 with TRBJ2-5, with D perhaps matching TRBD1 or TRBD2 (5 bases each). V shed 8 bases and J shed 5 bases, with 12 bases lying between them. This CDR3 contains 12 residues. The germline CDR1 and CDR2 sequences are SGHTA and FQGTGA. The CDR3 DNA is TGTGCCAGCGCAGGGCCGGGGGAGACCCAGTACTTC. Its protein is CASAGPGETQYF.

The rearrangement joins TRBV28 to TRBJ2-7; 11 bases fit TRBD2. V lost 4 bases, J lost 3 bases, and 2 bases stayed unmatched. Germline CDR1 and CDR2: MDHEN and SYDVKM. This CDR3 region has 14 residues. The CDR3 sequence is CASSSLAGGYEQYF. CDR3 DNA: TGTGCCAGCAGTTCCCTAGCGGGAGGCTACGAGCAGTACTTC.

This sequence joins TRBV29-1 and TRBJ1-3; D remains ambiguous. The CDR3 is 14 residues long. The germline CDR1 and CDR2 sequences are SQVTM and ANQGSEA. Trimming pared 3 bases from V and 4 bases from J, leaving 13 bases between. CDR3 DNA sequence: TGCAGCGTTGATTCGCGCGAGACGGGAAACACCATATATTTT. Translating gives CSVDSRETGNTIYF.

V usage is TRBV19 and J usage is TRBJ2-3; 8 nucleotides align to TRBD2. Looked up from germline, CDR1 is LNHDA and CDR2 is SQIVND (reference sequence). V trimming: 8 bases; J trimming: 5 bases; junction bases outside the gene matches: 12. This CDR3 contains 15 residues. The DNA for the CDR3 is TGTGCCAGTGGCCCCTCGGGAGGGCTTGGAGATACGCAGTATTTT. Translated, it gives CASGPSGGLGDTQYF.

The rearrangement joins TRBV6-6 to TRBJ2-1; TRBD2 matches 9 bases. The J segment lost 2 bases and the V segment lost 4 bases, leaving 3 bases of the junction unmatched. CDR1 MNHNY and CDR2 SVGAGI come from the germline V gene (reference sequence). The CDR3 is 15 amino acids. The CDR3 bases are TGTGCCAGCAGTTTTTCTAGCGGGACCTACAATGAGCAGTTCTTC. Translated: CASSFSSGTYNEQFF.

V is TRBV5-5 and J is TRBJ2-7; TRBD1 matches at 9 bases. This CDR3 is 14 amino acids long. Germline V gene sequence: CDR1 SGHKS, CDR2 YYEKEE (reference sequence). The trim removed 4 bases at V and 3 bases at J, leaving 5 bases unmatched. CDR3 residues: CASSIRDRDYEQYF. CDR3 DNA: TGTGCCAGCAGCATCCGGGACAGGGACTACGAGCAGTACTTC.

The chain is built from TRBV7-2 and TRBJ1-5; tentative D call: TRBD1 (5 bases). CDR1 SGHTA and CDR2 FQGNSA come from the germline V gene. Trimming pared 3 bases from V and 7 bases from J, leaving 13 bases between. This CDR3 is built from 14 residues. In DNA form, the CDR3 reads TGTGCCAGCAGCTTGTACAGGTTTCCGCAGCCCCAGCATTTT. Translation: CASSLYRFPQPQHF.

V usage is TRBV5-4 and J usage is TRBJ2-3, with D uncertain. The CDR3 is 15 residues long. The germline gives CDR1 SGHNT, CDR2 YYREEE (reference sequence). Trimming stripped 0 bases from V and 3 bases from J, with 11 bases between. CDR3 region: CASSLESGRTDTQYF. CDR3 coding DNA: TGTGCCAGCAGCTTGGAGTCAGGCCGGACAGATACGCAGTATTTT.

This chain links TRBV28 with TRBJ1-2; D is undetermined. This CDR3 spans 14 amino acids. Germline-derived CDR1 and CDR2 are MDHEN and SYDVKM. The germline V and J ends were trimmed by 4 bases and 4 bases, with 13 bases remaining between them. CDR3 sequence (DNA): TGTGCCAGCAGTTCGGTTTCGGTTGTCTATGGCTACACCTTC. Translation: CASSSVSVVYGYTF.

The chain employs TRBV7-9 and TRBJ2-3; tentative D call: TRBD2 (7 bases). Trimming took off 1 base at V and 6 bases at J, with 17 bases between the two ends. The CDR3 extends over 16 amino acids. Germline V lookup: CDR1 SEHNR, CDR2 FQNEAQ (reference sequence). DNA for the CDR3: TGTGCCAGCAGCTTAGATCTGGGACTAAGGGGGGATACGCAGTATTTT. The encoded protein is CASSLDLGLRGDTQYF. Variable domain in full (rest from reference TRBV7-9 and TRBJ2-3): DTGVSQNPRHKITKRGQNVTFRCDPISEHNRLYWYRQTLGQGPEFLTYFQNEAQLEKSRLLSDRFSAERPKGSFSTLEIQRTEQGDSAMYLCASSLDLGLRGDTQYFGPGTRLTVL.

The chain links TRBV16 to TRBJ1-4; 9 bases are shared with TRBD1. The germline gives CDR1 KGHSY, CDR2 FQNENV. This CDR3 has 12 residues. J was trimmed by 15 bases and V by 0 bases; bases with no gene match: 2. The CDR3 region has the DNA TGTGCCAGCAGCCAATCGGACAGGGGTATGTTTTTT. This codes for CASSQSDRGMFF.

This rearrangement joins TRBV27 to TRBJ2-7, with D possibly TRBD1 on 6 matching bases. Germline assignment: CDR1 MNHEY and CDR2 SMNVEV (reference sequence). V lost 8 bases and J 1 base, leaving 9 bases between the germline ends. The CDR3 is made up of 12 amino acids. The CDR3 nucleotides are TGTGCCAGCGGGACATCGTCCTACGAGCAGTACTTC. Translated: CASGTSSYEQYF.

The CDR3 reads CASSYRKAGEQYF. CDR3 nucleotide sequence: TGTGCCAGCAGTTACCGGAAGGCGGGGGAGCAGTACTTC. The chain couples TRBV6-5 to TRBJ2-5; TRBD2 agrees at 7 bases. The CDR3 totals 13 residues. Germline CDR1 is MNHEY and CDR2 is SVGAGI. With 2 bases clipped from V and 11 bases from J, the junction kept 8 bases outside the gene matches.

This clone occurred once. The V gene is TRBV2, the J gene TRBJ2-5, with TRBD2 matching over 9 bases. V was clipped by 7 bases and J by 12 bases; unmatched bases: 12. This CDR3 contains 13 residues. Germline V gene sequence: CDR1 SNHLY, CDR2 FYNNEI. This chain's CDR3 is CASIQTSGRPEYF. The CDR3, as DNA: TGTGCCAGCATTCAGACTAGCGGACGTCCGGAGTACTTC.

The gene calls are TRBV2 and TRBJ2-5; D gene uncertain. The DNA end is more similar to TRBJ2-7, so the J call may be wrong. CDR3 length: 12 amino acids. Per the germline V gene, CDR1 is SNHLY and CDR2 is FYNNEI. The chain's CDR3 is CASTGQTYEQYF. The CDR3 bases are TGTGCCAGCACTGGCCAGACCTACGAGCAGTACTTC.

The chain links TRBV28 to TRBJ1-5; unclear D gene. V lost 4 bases, J lost 0 bases, and 16 bases lay in between. The germline V gene encodes CDR1 MDHEN and CDR2 SYDVKM. The CDR3 covers 17 residues. The DNA for the CDR3 is TGTGCCAGCAGTTCCCCCCAAGGGCAGGCTAGCAATCAGCCCCAGCATTTT. Protein: CASSSPQGQASNQPQHF.

The chain carries TRBV6-1 and TRBJ2-5; tentative D call: TRBD2 (5 bases). Germline V gives CDR1 MNHNS, CDR2 SASEGT. Between the trimmed V and J ends, which lost 6 bases and 3 bases, there was a span of 5 bases. This CDR3 region has 11 residues. Written as DNA, the CDR3 is TGTGCCAGCAGGAGGGAAGAGACCCAGTACTTC. It is translated as CASRREETQYF.

V and J are TRBV19 and TRBJ2-3; no definite D call. The germline CDR1 and CDR2 sequences are LNHDA and SQIVND (reference sequence). V lost 10 bases, J lost 0 bases, and 11 bases lay in between. The CDR3 is 13 residues long. The CDR3 region is CATRSLSTDTQYF. The CDR3 DNA reads TGTGCCACCAGAAGCCTTAGCACAGATACGCAGTATTTT.